Each of the 20 T cell receptor beta chains below was sequenced from the same sample in a study of siplizumab effects on memory and regulatory T cells. Assay used: immunoSEQ multiplex PCR; TCRdb lists only in-frame clones, some missing. The table includes around 100,000 clones, 94% detected once. Source material: non-Treg CD4+ T cells sorted from blood. All receptors come from a human donor in good health.

The chain combines TRBV19 with TRBJ2-3; 7 nucleotides align to TRBD2. The germline gives CDR1 LNHDA, CDR2 SQIVND (reference sequence). Trimming cost V 7 bases and J 1 base; bases outside gene matches: 14. This CDR3 has 17 residues. The CDR3 region is CASTSPISSGGTDTQYF. CDR3 in DNA: TGTGCCAGTACTTCCCCGATCTCAAGCGGGGGCACAGATACGCAGTATTTT.

J is TRBJ1-1 and V is TRBV5-1; TRBD1 matches 7 bases. The ends lost 2 bases at V and 11 bases at J; junction bases unmatched: 15. The germline CDR1 and CDR2 sequences are SGHRS and YFSETQ. This CDR3 is built from 15 residues. The CDR3 spells CASSFGDSRGVMAFF. CDR3 in DNA: TGCGCCAGCAGCTTCGGGGACAGCAGGGGGGTAATGGCTTTCTTT.

The J gene is TRBJ1-1, the V gene TRBV15, with D unclear. Trimming cost V 0 bases and J 4 bases, with 9 bases left between them. The CDR3 runs to 14 residues. Looked up from germline, CDR1 is LNHNV and CDR2 is YYDKDF (reference sequence). CDR3 region: CATSRDRAGTEAFF. The CDR3 DNA reads as TGTGCCACCAGCAGAGATAGGGCGGGCACTGAAGCTTTCTTT. Full variable domain (rest looked up from reference TRBV15 and TRBJ1-1): DAMVIQNPRYQVTQFGKPVTLSCSQTLNHNVMYWYQQKSSQAPKLLFHYYDKDFNNEADTPDNFQSRRPNTSFCFLDIRSPGLGDTAMYLCATSRDRAGTEAFFGQGTRLTVV.

The chain links TRBV7-9 to TRBJ2-5; 8 nucleotides agree with TRBD2. The J segment lost 1 base and the V segment lost 4 bases, leaving 14 bases of the junction unmatched. The CDR3 has 18 residues. Germline-derived CDR1 and CDR2 are SEHNR and FQNEAQ (reference sequence). The chain's CDR3 is CASSSSWGREVGQETQYF. CDR3 bases: TGTGCCAGCAGCTCGTCCTGGGGGCGGGAGGTTGGCCAAGAGACCCAGTACTTC.

V gene TRBV21-1 combines with J gene TRBJ1-2; the tabulated D call, TRBD1, remains unverified against the DNA. TRBV21-1 is a recognized pseudogene. The CDR3 covers 21 residues. The DNA for the CDR3 is TGTGCCAGCAGCAAAGCGCAAGGACAGGGCCGCACTAACCCCCGTTTGTATGGCTACACCTTC. It yields the protein CASSKAQGQGRTNPRLYGYTF.

This clone has only one observation. The chain links TRBV7-2 to TRBJ1-1, with 7 bases matching TRBD1. Germline V gives CDR1 SGHTA, CDR2 FQGNSA. This CDR3 has 15 amino acids. The ends lost 5 bases at V and 1 base at J; junction bases unmatched: 7. The CDR3 loop reads CASSLLAGGNTEAFF. The DNA of the CDR3 is TGTGCCAGCAGCCTGCTGGCAGGGGGGAACACTGAAGCTTTCTTT. The full variable domain, its missing parts supplied by reference TRBV7-2 and TRBJ1-1, is GAGVSQSPSNKVTEKGKDVELRCDPISGHTALYWYRQSLGQGLEFLIYFQGNSAPDKSGLPSDRFSAERTGGSVSTLTIQRTQQEDSAVYLCASSLLAGGNTEAFFGQGTRLTVV.

The V gene is TRBV19, the J gene TRBJ1-5; 8 bases map to TRBD1. V lost 6 bases to trimming and J lost 1 base; unmatched junction nucleotides: 5. CDR3 length: 15 residues. Germline CDR1 and CDR2: LNHDA and SQIVND (reference sequence). The CDR3 loop is CASRFGQGSNQPQHF. The CDR3 DNA reads as TGTGCCAGTAGGTTCGGACAGGGCAGCAATCAGCCCCAGCATTTT.

The V gene is TRBV15, the J gene TRBJ1-2; TRBD1 matches at 10 bases. V lost 4 bases, J lost 5 bases, and 7 bases stayed unmatched. The CDR3 covers 15 residues. The germline CDR1 and CDR2 sequences are LNHNV and YYDKDF (reference sequence). CDR3 nucleotide sequence: TGTGCCACCAGCACCCCCCGGGACAGGGGTTATGGCTACACCTTC. Protein: CATSTPRDRGYGYTF. Using reference TRBV15 and TRBJ1-2 for the parts outside the CDR3, the full variable domain is DAMVIQNPRYQVTQFGKPVTLSCSQTLNHNVMYWYQQKSSQAPKLLFHYYDKDFNNEADTPDNFQSRRPNTSFCFLDIRSPGLGDTAMYLCATSTPRDRGYGYTFGSGTRLTVV.

The rearrangement uses TRBV27 and TRBJ2-2; 10 nucleotides line up with TRBD1. CDR1 is MNHEY and CDR2 is SMNVEV in the germline V gene (reference sequence). V was clipped by 1 base and J by 6 bases; unmatched bases: 5. The CDR3 contains 16 residues. CDR3 bases: TGTGCCAGCAGTTTATTAGGACAGGGGGTAGCCGGGGAGCTGTTTTTT. Its protein is CASSLLGQGVAGELFF.

The chain employs TRBV18 and TRBJ1-1; D is unclear. Between the trimmed V and J ends, which lost 1 base and 5 bases, there was a span of 2 bases. This CDR3 region has 11 residues. Germline assignment: CDR1 KGHSH and CDR2 LQKENI. The CDR3 coding sequence is TGTGCCAGCTCACCACAGACTGAAGCTTTCTTT. It is translated as CASSPQTEAFF. Drawing the rest from reference TRBV18 and TRBJ1-1, the complete variable domain is NAGVMQNPRHLVRRRGQEARLRCSPMKGHSHVYWYRQLPEEGLKFMVYLQKENIIDESGMPKERFSAEFPKEGPSILRIQQVVRGDSAAYFCASSPQTEAFFGQGTRLTVV.

This clone is a singleton in its sample. This chain connects TRBV27 to TRBJ2-7; 8 positions match TRBD2. The germline CDR1 and CDR2 sequences are MNHEY and SMNVEV (reference sequence). The CDR3 has 16 amino acids. V shed 6 bases, J shed 7 bases, and the junction held 17 bases outside the gene matches. For the CDR3, the DNA is TGTGCCAGCAGCCCTCTCCGAAGCGGGAGCGGATCGGAGCAGTACTTC. Protein product: CASSPLRSGSGSEQYF.

V usage is TRBV5-1 and J usage is TRBJ1-3; D unclear. This CDR3 is built from 19 residues. Germline V gives CDR1 SGHRS, CDR2 YFSETQ. Trimming removed 3 bases at V and 0 bases at J, with 22 bases between. The chain's CDR3 is CASSSQIGKGWDSGNTIYF. CDR3 sequence (DNA): TGCGCCAGCAGCTCACAGATAGGGAAGGGCTGGGACTCTGGAAACACCATATATTTT.

This clone was found a few times. The chain uses TRBV7-9 and TRBJ1-1; 12 bases agree with TRBD1. The V gene end was trimmed by 5 bases and the J gene end by 4 bases; junction bases not matched to a gene: 5. CDR1 and CDR2 from the germline V gene are SEHNR and FQNEAQ (reference sequence). The length of the CDR3 is 15 residues. The CDR3 spells CASSKGTGGITEAFF. The CDR3, as DNA: TGTGCCAGCAGCAAAGGGACAGGGGGCATCACTGAAGCTTTCTTT.

The chain combines TRBV6-5 with TRBJ1-5, with a possible D match to TRBD1 (6 bases). This CDR3 is built from 14 residues. Trimming shortened V by 6 bases and J by 0 bases, and 9 bases separated the two germline ends. Germline V CDR1 and CDR2: MNHEY, SVGAGI. The CDR3 sequence: CASSGQISNQPQHF. CDR3 DNA sequence: TGTGCCAGCAGCGGACAGATTAGCAATCAGCCCCAGCATTTT.

This chain joins TRBV4-1 and TRBJ2-1, with D uncertain. The CDR3 contains 17 residues. Germline CDR1 reads MGHRA; CDR2 reads YSYEKL. V was clipped by 4 bases and J by 8 bases, with 24 bases between them. Written as DNA, the CDR3 is TGCGCCAGCAGCCCGAGCCCGACAAGTGCTTTCGCCTATGAGCAGTTCTTC. It codes for CASSPSPTSAFAYEQFF.

The V call is TRBV2, the J call TRBJ1-2; D unclear. V lost 1 base and J 4 bases, leaving 10 bases between the germline ends. This CDR3 is built from 14 residues. Germline V gene lookup returns CDR1 SNHLY and CDR2 FYNNEI. The CDR3 DNA is TGTGCCAGCAGTGAAGAAGGGTATCGCTATGGCTACACCTTC. This sequence encodes CASSEEGYRYGYTF.

This chain connects TRBV18 to TRBJ1-5; D not resolved. Trimming shortened V by 0 bases and J by 10 bases, and 13 bases separated the two germline ends. This CDR3 has 14 amino acids. CDR1 and CDR2 (germline): KGHSH, LQKENI. The CDR3 here is CASSPPQEESPQHF. CDR3 DNA sequence: TGTGCCAGCTCACCACCGCAGGAGGAGTCCCCCCAGCATTTT. The variable domain in full, completed from reference TRBV18 and TRBJ1-5, reads NAGVMQNPRHLVRRRGQEARLRCSPMKGHSHVYWYRQLPEEGLKFMVYLQKENIIDESGMPKERFSAEFPKEGPSILRIQQVVRGDSAAYFCASSPPQEESPQHFGDGTRLSIL.

This clone was seen just once. V is TRBV19 and J is TRBJ1-2, with D perhaps matching TRBD1 (6 bases). The CDR3 sequence is 13 residues long. Germline V gene sequence: CDR1 LNHDA, CDR2 SQIVND (reference sequence). Trimming took 3 bases from V and 3 from J, leaving 8 bases between them. The CDR3 nucleotides read TGTGCCAGTAGTATTGGGGGCGACTATGGCTACACCTTC. Its translation is CASSIGGDYGYTF.

The chain recombines TRBV4-1 with TRBJ2-1, with TRBD2 matching over 7 bases. This CDR3 is built from 15 residues. V dropped 6 bases and J dropped 0; count of bases not matched to a gene: 5. The germline CDR1 and CDR2 sequences are MGHRA and YSYEKL. CDR3 nucleotide sequence: TGCGCCAGCAGTCGGAGCGGGGACTCCTACAATGAGCAGTTCTTC. It codes for CASSRSGDSYNEQFF.

The chain couples TRBV2 to TRBJ2-3, with D maybe TRBD1 (7 bases). The V gene lost 6 bases and the J gene lost 4 bases, with 11 bases spanning the gap. The germline CDR1 and CDR2 sequences are SNHLY and FYNNEI. This CDR3 has 13 amino acids. CDR3 in amino acids: CASREGAADTQYF. The CDR3 nucleotides are TGTGCCAGCAGGGAGGGGGCAGCAGATACGCAGTATTTT.